This T cell receptor (beta chain) was documented in a study of vaccination effects on CD4 cells after COVID-19. The overall study: Post-vaccine specimens arrived a median 72 days past the second dose.

Study conclusions and caveats: Few convalescent patients and no early post-infection timepoints were included in the study.

With the ViraFEST assay, the study expanded antigen-specific CD4+ T cells using viral peptide pools, then sequenced them. A 10-day culture period preceded the isolation of CD4+ T cells. Of the BNT162b2 and mRNA-1273 vaccines, participants received two doses of one or the other. After over 1.5 million PBMC were placed in each well, they were cultured with approximately 10 IU/ml IL-2 and approximately 9.4 ug/ml peptides. It was on days 3 and 7 that half the medium was replaced with IL-2 medium. CDR1 is SGDLS and CDR2 is YYNGEE in the germline V gene. The CDR3 loop spans 12 amino acids. Trimming shortened V by 4 bases and J by 4 bases, and 8 bases separated the two germline ends. TCRdb's table, derived via immunoSEQ multiplex PCR, lists solely in-frame clones and lacks some. The sample records under 35,000 clones, 55% to 75% being singletons. As to this clone: As yet, its antigen is unknown.

The rearrangement links TRBV9 to TRBJ1-1; D is possibly TRBD1 (5 bases). The receptor comes from a human donor who received a COVID-19 vaccine. Sequencing was performed on CD4+ T cells from PBMCs cultured with HCoV-NL63 spike peptides, taken after COVID-19 vaccination. Here the CDR3 DNA reads TGTGCCAGCAGCTGGGGGGTCACTGAAGCTTTCTTT. Translated, it gives CASSWGVTEAFF.